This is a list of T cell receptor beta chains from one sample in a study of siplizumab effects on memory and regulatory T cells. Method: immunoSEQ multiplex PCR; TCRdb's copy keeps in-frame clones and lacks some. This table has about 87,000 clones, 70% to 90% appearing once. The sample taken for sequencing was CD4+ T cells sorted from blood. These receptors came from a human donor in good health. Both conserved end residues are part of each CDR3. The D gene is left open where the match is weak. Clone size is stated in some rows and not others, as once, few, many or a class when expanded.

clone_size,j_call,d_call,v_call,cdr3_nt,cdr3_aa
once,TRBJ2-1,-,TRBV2,TGTGCCAGCAAGTGGCAGGGGGAGGGCAATGAGCAGTTCTTC,CASKWQGEGNEQFF
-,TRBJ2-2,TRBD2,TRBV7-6,TGTGCCAGCAGCCCACGACTAGCCGGCGGGGAGCTGTTTTTT,CASSPRLAGGELFF
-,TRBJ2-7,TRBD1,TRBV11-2,TGTGCCAGCAGCTTAGGGTTGGGACAGGCGACGGACGAGCAGTACTTC,CASSLGLGQATDEQYF
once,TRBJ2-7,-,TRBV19,TGTGCCAGTAGTATAGTTGGCAGGGTGGGCTCCTACGAGCAGTACTTC,CASSIVGRVGSYEQYF
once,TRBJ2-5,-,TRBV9,TGTGCCAGCAGCCCTTCACCCGAGTTTGTAAAGACCCAGTACTTC,CASSPSPEFVKTQYF
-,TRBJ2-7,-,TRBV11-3,TGTGCCAGCAGCTTGCCCAGGACCTACGAGCAGTACTTC,CASSLPRTYEQYF
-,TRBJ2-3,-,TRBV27,TGTGCCAGCAGGTCAGGCACATACACAGATACGCAGTATTTT,CASRSGTYTDTQYF
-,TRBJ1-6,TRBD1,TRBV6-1,TGTGCCAGCAGAGGGACAGCGGGAGGATCACCCCTCCACTTT,CASRGTAGGSPLHF
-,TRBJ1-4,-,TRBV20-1,TGCAGTGCTGGTAAAGGTGAAAAACTGTTTTTT,CSAGKGEKLFF
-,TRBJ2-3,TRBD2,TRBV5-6,TGTGCCAGCAGCTTTCTAGCGGGAGCCACAGATACGCAGTATTTT,CASSFLAGATDTQYF
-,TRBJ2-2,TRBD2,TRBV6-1,TGTGCCAGCAGTGATCCTACTAGCGGATATTTCACCGGGGAGCTGTTTTTT,CASSDPTSGYFTGELFF
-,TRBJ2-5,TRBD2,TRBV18,TGTGCCAGCTCACCACCGAATCTAGCGGGAGAAGAGACCCAGTACTTC,CASSPPNLAGEETQYF
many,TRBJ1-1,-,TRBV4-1,TGCGCCAGCAGCCAAGGGACCGGCGGTGGAGGCACTGAAGCTTTCTTT,CASSQGTGGGGTEAFF
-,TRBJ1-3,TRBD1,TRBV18,TGTGCCAGCTCCCTCGGGACAGCAGGAAACACCATATATTTT,CASSLGTAGNTIYF
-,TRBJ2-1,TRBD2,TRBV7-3,TGTGCCAGCAGCACAACGGGACTAGCGGGTCGTTACAATGAGCAGTTCTTC,CASSTTGLAGRYNEQFF
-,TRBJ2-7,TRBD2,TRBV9,TGTGCCAGCAGCGCGAGGACTAGCGGGATCGACGAGCAGTACTTC,CASSARTSGIDEQYF
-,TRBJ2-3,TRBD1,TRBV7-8,TGTGCCAGCAGCTTAGGGGACAGGGTCACAGATACGCAGTATTTT,CASSLGDRVTDTQYF
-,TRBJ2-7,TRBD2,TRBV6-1,TGTGCCAGCAGGGAAGGACTAGCGGGAGGGCCTAGTGATGAGCAGTACTTC,CASREGLAGGPSDEQYF
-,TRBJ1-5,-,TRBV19,TGTGCCAGTAGTCCCGGGACTTCGAGTTGGCCCCAGCATTTT,CASSPGTSSWPQHF
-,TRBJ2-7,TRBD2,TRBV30,TGTGCCTGTCGGACTAGCTACGAGCAGTACTTC,CACRTSYEQYF
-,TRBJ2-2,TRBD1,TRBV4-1,TGCGCCAGCAGCCGGAACGGGGACAGGTACACCGGGGAGCTGTTTTTT,CASSRNGDRYTGELFF
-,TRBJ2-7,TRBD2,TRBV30,TGTGCCTGGAGGCCGGGGGGGCGGGTCTCTCCCCGCTTC,CAWRPGGRVSPRF
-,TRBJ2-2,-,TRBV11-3,TGTGCCAGCAGCTCAACGCGCTTCCCCGCGAACACCGGGGAGCTGTTTTTT,CASSSTRFPANTGELFF
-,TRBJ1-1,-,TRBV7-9,TGTGCCAGCAGCCCACGGGACACTGTGAACACTGAAGCTTTCTTT,CASSPRDTVNTEAFF
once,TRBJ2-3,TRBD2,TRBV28,TGTGCCAGCCTGGGATACGCGGGAGAGGTAATAGATACGCAGTATTTT,CASLGYAGEVIDTQYF
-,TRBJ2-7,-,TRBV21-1,TGTGCCAGCAGCAACTCCAGCTCCTACGAGCAGTACTTC,CASSNSSSYEQYF
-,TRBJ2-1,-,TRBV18,TGTGCCAGCTCACCACCGGTCAGGATGGAAAATGAGCAGTTCTTC,CASSPPVRMENEQFF
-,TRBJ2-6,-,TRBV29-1,TGCAGCGTCGTGGGCTATGCAGCTTTATCTGGGGCCAACGTCCTGACTTTC,CSVVGYAALSGANVLTF
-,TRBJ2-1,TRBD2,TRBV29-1,TGCAGCGTCGATAGCGGGAGGTCCTACAATGAGCAGTTCTTC,CSVDSGRSYNEQFF